This TCR beta chain was captured in a study of blood T cell repertoires in COVID-19. For the study at large: Sample material is recorded as cDNA or gDNA derived from T cells, B-cell-depleted T cells, or PBMCs.

The CDR3 loop spans 20 amino acids. CDR1 is SGHTA and CDR2 is FQGTGA in the germline V gene. J lost 1 base, V lost 3 bases, and 12 bases had no gene match. Authors' data handling: Estimated nucleated cell counts came from reference gene primer amplification. Measured with immunoSEQ multiplex PCR; TCRdb has only the in-frame clones, and not every one. Clonal size and the V and J genes are those of that table, whereas D and trimming came from the DNA. The sample lists about 250,000 clones, about 89% seen once, with over 7.5% in the top ten. The participants were between roughly 18 and 89 years old and came from roughly 24 US areas. Grouping used clinical history reported by participants in a survey and questionnaire.

The rearrangement links TRBV7-3 to TRBJ2-2; 12 nucleotides align to TRBD2. Sequenced input: PBMCs or T cells enriched from blood (not recorded which). This clonotype was sampled from a man in his forties or fifties who had recovered from COVID-19. The CDR3 region has the DNA TGTGCCAGCAGCTTCGGACTAGCGGGGAGAACAAAGCTGAACACCGGGGAGCTGTTTTTT. The encoded protein is CASSFGLAGRTKLNTGELFF.